This T cell receptor beta chain is drawn from a study of early T cells in non-severe SARS-CoV-2 infection. Individually, cDNA molecules had unique molecular identifiers attached to them. TCRdb passed the 5' RACE reads through MiXCR, listing each CDR3 protein once. The table records around 71,000 distinct CDR3 sequences, about 15% of them present only once. Trimming removed 5 bases from V and 4 bases from J; junction bases left unmatched: 8. This CDR3 spans 14 amino acids. The germline V gene has CDR1 DFQATT and CDR2 SNEGSKA (reference sequence). This rearrangement joins TRBV20-1 to TRBJ2-7; 10 bases agree with TRBD2. Sequenced here: whole blood, sampled at baseline. The sequence was collected from an adult who was a healthcare worker with PCR-confirmed SARS-CoV-2 infection or an uninfected control (not recorded which). This CDR3 reads CSALTSGKAYEQYF. CDR3 coding DNA: TGCAGTGCTCTCACTAGCGGGAAAGCATACGAGCAGTACTTC.